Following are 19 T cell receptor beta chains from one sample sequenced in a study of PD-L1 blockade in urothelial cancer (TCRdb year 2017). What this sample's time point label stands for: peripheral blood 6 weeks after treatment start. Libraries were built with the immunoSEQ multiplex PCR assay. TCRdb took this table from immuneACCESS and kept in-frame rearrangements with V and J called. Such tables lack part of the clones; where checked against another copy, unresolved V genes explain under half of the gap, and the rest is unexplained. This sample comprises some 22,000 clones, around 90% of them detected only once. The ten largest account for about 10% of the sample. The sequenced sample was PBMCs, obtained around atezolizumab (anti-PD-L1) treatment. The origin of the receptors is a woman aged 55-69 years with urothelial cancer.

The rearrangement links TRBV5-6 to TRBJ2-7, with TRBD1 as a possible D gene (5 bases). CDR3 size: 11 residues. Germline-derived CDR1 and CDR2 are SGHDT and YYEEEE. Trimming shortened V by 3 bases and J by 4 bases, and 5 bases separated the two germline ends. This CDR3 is CASSYRYEQYF. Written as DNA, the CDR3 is TGTGCCAGCAGCTACAGGTACGAGCAGTACTTC.

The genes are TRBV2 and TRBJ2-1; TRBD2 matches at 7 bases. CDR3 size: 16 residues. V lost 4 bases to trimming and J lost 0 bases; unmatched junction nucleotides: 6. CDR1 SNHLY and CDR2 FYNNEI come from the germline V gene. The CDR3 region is CASSVGLGYSYNEQFF. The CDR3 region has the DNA TGTGCCAGCAGTGTCGGACTAGGCTACTCCTACAATGAGCAGTTCTTC.

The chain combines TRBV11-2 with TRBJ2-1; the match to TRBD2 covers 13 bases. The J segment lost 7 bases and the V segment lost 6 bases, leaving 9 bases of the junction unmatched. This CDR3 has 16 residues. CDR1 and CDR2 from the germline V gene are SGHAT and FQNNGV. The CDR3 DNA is TGTGCCAGCAGTTCTAGCGGACTAGCGGGAGTTAATGAGCAGTTCTTC. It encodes CASSSSGLAGVNEQFF.

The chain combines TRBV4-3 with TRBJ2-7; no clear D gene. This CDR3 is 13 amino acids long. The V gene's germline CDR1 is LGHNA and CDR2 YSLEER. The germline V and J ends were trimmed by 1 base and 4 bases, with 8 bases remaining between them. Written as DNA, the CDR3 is TGCGCCAGCAGCCAAGTTCTGTTTTACGAGCAGTACTTC. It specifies CASSQVLFYEQYF.

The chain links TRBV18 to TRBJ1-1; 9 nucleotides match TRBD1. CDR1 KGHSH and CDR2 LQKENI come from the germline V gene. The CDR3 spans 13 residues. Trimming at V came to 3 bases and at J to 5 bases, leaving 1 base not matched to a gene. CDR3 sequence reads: CASSPTGGTEAFF. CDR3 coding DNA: TGTGCCAGCTCACCGACAGGGGGAACTGAAGCTTTCTTT.

This CDR3 is CASSIMASGGPRDTQYF. CDR3 in DNA: TGTGCCAGTAGTATTATGGCGAGCGGGGGACCGAGGGATACGCAGTATTTT. This chain uses TRBV19 with TRBJ2-3, with TRBD2 matching over 8 bases. Trimming took 3 bases from V and 6 from J; bases not matched to a gene: 14. The CDR3 covers 17 residues. CDR1 and CDR2 from the germline V gene are LNHDA and SQIVND (reference sequence).

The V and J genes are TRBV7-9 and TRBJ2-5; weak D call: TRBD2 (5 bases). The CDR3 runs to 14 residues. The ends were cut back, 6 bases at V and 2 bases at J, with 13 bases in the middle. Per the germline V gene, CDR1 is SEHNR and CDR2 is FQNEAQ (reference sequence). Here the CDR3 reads CASSKSLGQETQYF. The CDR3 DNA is TGTGCCAGCAGTAAGTCACTAGGTCAAGAGACCCAGTACTTC. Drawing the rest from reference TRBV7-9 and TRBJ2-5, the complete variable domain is DTGVSQNPRHKITKRGQNVTFRCDPISEHNRLYWYRQTLGQGPEFLTYFQNEAQLEKSRLLSDRFSAERPKGSFSTLEIQRTEQGDSAMYLCASSKSLGQETQYFGPGTRLLVL.

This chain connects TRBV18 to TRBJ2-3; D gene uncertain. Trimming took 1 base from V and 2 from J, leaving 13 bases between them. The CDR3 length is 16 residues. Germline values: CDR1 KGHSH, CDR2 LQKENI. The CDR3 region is CASSPLVSGFTDTQYF. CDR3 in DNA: TGTGCCAGCTCACCACTGGTCTCCGGTTTCACAGATACGCAGTATTTT.

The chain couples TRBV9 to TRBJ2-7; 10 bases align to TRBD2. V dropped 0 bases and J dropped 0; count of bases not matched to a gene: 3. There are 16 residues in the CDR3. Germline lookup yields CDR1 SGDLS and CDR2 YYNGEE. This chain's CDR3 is CASSVGPSGSSYEQYF. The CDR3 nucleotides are TGTGCCAGCAGCGTAGGGCCTAGCGGGAGCTCCTACGAGCAGTACTTC.

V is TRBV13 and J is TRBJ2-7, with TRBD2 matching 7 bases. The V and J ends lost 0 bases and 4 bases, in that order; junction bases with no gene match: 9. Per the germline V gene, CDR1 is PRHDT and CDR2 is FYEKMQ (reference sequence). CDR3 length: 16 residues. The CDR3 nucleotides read TGTGCCAGCAGCTTAGGCGGAGTCGGGAGGTGGTACGAGCAGTACTTC. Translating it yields CASSLGGVGRWYEQYF.

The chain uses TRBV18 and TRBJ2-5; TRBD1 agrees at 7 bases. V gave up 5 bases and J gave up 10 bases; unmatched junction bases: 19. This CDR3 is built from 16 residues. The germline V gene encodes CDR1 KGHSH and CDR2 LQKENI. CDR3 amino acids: CASSESRRGGSRDQYF. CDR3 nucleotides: TGTGCCAGCTCAGAGAGTAGGAGAGGGGGCTCAAGAGACCAGTACTTC.

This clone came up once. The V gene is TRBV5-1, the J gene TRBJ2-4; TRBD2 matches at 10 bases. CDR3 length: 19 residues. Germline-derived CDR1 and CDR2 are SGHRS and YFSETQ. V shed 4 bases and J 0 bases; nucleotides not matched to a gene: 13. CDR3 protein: CASSRGSGRAPLAKNIQYF. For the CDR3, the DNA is TGCGCCAGCAGCCGTGGGAGCGGGAGGGCGCCTTTAGCCAAAAACATTCAGTACTTC.

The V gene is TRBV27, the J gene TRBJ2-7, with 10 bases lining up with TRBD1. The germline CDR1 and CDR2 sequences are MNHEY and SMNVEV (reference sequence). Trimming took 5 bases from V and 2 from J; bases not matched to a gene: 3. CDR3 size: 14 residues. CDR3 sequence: CASSTGQGAYEQYF. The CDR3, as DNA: TGTGCCAGCAGTACAGGACAGGGGGCCTACGAGCAGTACTTC.

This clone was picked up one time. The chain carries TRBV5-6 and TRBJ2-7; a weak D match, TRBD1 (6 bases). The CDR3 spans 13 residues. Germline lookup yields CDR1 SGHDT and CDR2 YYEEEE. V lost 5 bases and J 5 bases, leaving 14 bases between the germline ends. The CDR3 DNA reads TGTGCCAGCAGTTCCACAGGGATGGACGAGCAGTACTTC. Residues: CASSSTGMDEQYF.

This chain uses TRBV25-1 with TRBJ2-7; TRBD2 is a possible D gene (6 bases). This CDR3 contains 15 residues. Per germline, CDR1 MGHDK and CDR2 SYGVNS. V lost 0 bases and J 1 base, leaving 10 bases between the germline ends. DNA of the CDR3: TGTGCCAGCAGTGAATATGGCGGGAAGTCCTACGAGCAGTACTTC. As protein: CASSEYGGKSYEQYF.

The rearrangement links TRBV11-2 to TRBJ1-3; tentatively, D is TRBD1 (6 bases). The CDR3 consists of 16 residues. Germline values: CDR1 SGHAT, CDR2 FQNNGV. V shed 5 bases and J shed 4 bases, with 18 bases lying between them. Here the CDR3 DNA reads TGTGCCAGCAGCCAATCGAAACAGGGATCCGGAAACACCATATATTTT. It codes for CASSQSKQGSGNTIYF.

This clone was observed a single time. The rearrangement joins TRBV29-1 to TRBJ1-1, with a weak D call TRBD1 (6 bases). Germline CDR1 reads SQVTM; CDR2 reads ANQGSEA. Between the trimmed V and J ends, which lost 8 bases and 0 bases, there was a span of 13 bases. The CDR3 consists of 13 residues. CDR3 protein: CSSKGGMNTEAFF. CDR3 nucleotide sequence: TGCAGCTCCAAAGGGGGAATGAACACTGAAGCTTTCTTT.

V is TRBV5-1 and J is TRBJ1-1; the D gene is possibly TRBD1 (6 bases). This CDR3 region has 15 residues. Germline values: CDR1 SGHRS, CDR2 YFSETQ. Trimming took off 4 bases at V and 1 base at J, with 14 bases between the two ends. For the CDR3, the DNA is TGCGCCAGCAGCCCGATGAGGACAGCGAACACTGAAGCTTTCTTT. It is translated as CASSPMRTANTEAFF. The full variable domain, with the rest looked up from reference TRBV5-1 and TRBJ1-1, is KAGVTQTPRYLIKTRGQQVTLSCSPISGHRSVSWYQQTPGQGLQFLFEYFSETQRNKGNFPGRFSGRQFSNSRSEMNVSTLELGDSALYLCASSPMRTANTEAFFGQGTRLTVV.

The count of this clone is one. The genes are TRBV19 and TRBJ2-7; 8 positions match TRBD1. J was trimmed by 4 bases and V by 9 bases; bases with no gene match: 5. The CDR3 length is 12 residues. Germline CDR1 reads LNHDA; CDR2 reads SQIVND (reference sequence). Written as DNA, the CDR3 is TGTGCCAGCCGGGACAGGTTGTACGAGCAGTACTTC. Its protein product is CASRDRLYEQYF.